The clone carrying this T cell receptor (beta chain) came up once. The antigen remains undetermined. This entry is derived from a study of CD8 T cells in Susac syndrome. Study outcomes and limitations: The study conceded that its TCR sequencing and HLA analysis involved relatively few individuals.

TCR beta sequencing covered blood CD8+ and CD4+ T cells. Control patients had untreated stable or active relapsing-remitting multiple sclerosis by revised McDonald criteria. V was clipped by 5 bases and J by 3 bases; unmatched bases: 19. The CDR3 consists of 19 residues. Germline loops: CDR1 SNHLY, CDR2 FYNNEI. The authors reverse transcribed about 0.45 to 1 ug RNA with random hexamers. Multiplex PCR with immunoSEQ amplified the TCR beta CDR3 across 54 Vbeta and 13 Jbeta. TCRdb re-derived calls from the immunoSEQ multiplex PCR reads in MiXCR, one entry per CDR3 protein. The sample includes under 550,000 distinct CDR3 sequences, more than 70% of them seen just once.

V gene TRBV2 combines with J gene TRBJ2-4, with TRBD1 matching 7 bases. The sequencing sample was made of CD8+ T cells from PBMCs. The TCR sequence derives from a human donor with multiple sclerosis. CDR3 DNA: TGTGCCAGCAGTAAATTCGAAAGCCCGACAGGGTGGGGCAAAAACATTCAGTACTTC. Translation gives CASSKFESPTGWGKNIQYF.